The next 18 T cell receptor beta chains were all read from a single sample in a study of breast tumors, draining lymph nodes, adjacent tissues (dated by TCRdb to the mid-2010s). Lymph node samples came from the axillary draining lymph nodes of breast cancer patients. Libraries were made using multiplex PCR. Sequenced on an Illumina HiSeq 2000. TCRdb took the public reads, trimmed them with fastp at Q25, ran MiXCR for clone calling and kept in-frame beta chains. Entries that share a CDR3 protein sequence are merged under the most common genes and DNA. Across this sample there are under 85,000 distinct CDR3 sequences, with about 21% seen only once. Together, the top ten hold over 2% of the sample. Sequencing was done on a sample of axillary lymph node tissue. All receptors derive from a female donor with breast cancer. Some clones in this sample may be carry-over from other donors' samples.

This clonotype appeared many times. This chain links TRBV7-2 with TRBJ2-1, with D perhaps TRBD2 (5 bases). Germline CDR1 is SGHTA and CDR2 is FQGNSA. Trimming cost V 0 bases and J 6 bases, with 18 bases left between them. The CDR3 sequence is 17 residues long. The CDR3 protein is CASSLAQWPAGSNEQFF. The CDR3 coding sequence is TGTGCCAGCAGCTTAGCGCAGTGGCCGGCTGGGAGCAATGAGCAGTTCTTC.

The chain links TRBV28 to TRBJ1-2, with a possible D match to TRBD1 (5 bases). This CDR3 contains 14 residues. V lost 1 base and J lost 7, with 13 bases in between. Germline V CDR1 and CDR2: MDHEN, SYDVKM. CDR3 sequence reads: CASSLSGVAGGYTF. The CDR3 DNA reads TGTGCCAGCAGTTTATCGGGGGTGGCGGGTGGCTACACCTTC.

This clonotype was detected many times. The chain has TRBV24-1 and TRBJ2-3; 8 bases agree with TRBD1. The CDR3 has 12 residues. Germline assignment: CDR1 KGHDR and CDR2 SFDVKD. With 3 bases clipped from V and 11 bases from J, the junction kept 3 bases outside the gene matches. The chain's CDR3 is CATSDPGTGQYF. In DNA, the CDR3 is TGTGCCACCAGTGATCCCGGGACAGGGCAGTATTTT.

As regards this clonotype: A read error is possible here, since a much larger clone lies one base away. V gene TRBV5-6 combines with J gene TRBJ2-5, with 8 bases aligning to TRBD2. Germline CDR1 SGHDT, CDR2 YYEEEE. The CDR3 spans 14 residues. The CDR3 spells CASSFPGGVGTQCF. The CDR3 bases are TGTGCCAGCAGCTTTCCGGGAGGGGTAGGGACCCAGTGCTTC.

This clonotype showed up just a few times. This chain links TRBV18 with TRBJ2-7, with 10 bases that match TRBD1. The junction had 6 bases not matched to a gene; V was cut back by 3 bases and J by 7 bases. The CDR3 is 14 amino acids. The V gene's germline CDR1 is KGHSH and CDR2 LQKENI. CDR3 amino acids: CASSPRQGASEQYF. The CDR3 DNA follows: TGTGCCAGCTCACCGCGACAGGGGGCGTCTGAGCAGTACTTC.

This clonotype was counted at least ten times. The chain has TRBV6-6 and TRBJ1-2; D is ambiguous. The CDR3 contains 13 residues. Trimming took 2 bases from V and 5 from J, leaving 9 bases between them. Germline values: CDR1 MNHNY, CDR2 SVGAGI (reference sequence). CDR3 nucleotide sequence: TGTGCCAGCAGTTACGCGTCGGGATATGGCTACACCTTC. Translating it yields CASSYASGYGYTF.

With respect to this clonotype: A much more abundant neighbour one base away suggests this may be a read error. The CDR3 end shows no conserved phenylalanine or tryptophan, and so a read error is likely. The chain is built from TRBV2 and TRBJ2-5; the D is unclear. The CDR3 is 14 amino acids. Germline V lookup: CDR1 SNHLY, CDR2 FYNNEI. The CDR3 coding sequence is TGTGCCAGCAGCGAAGGTGGTTCAGTAGAGACCCAGTACCTC. Its protein is CASSEGGSVETQYL.

In its sample, this clonotype was seen many times. This chain joins TRBV6-1 and TRBJ2-3; D is possibly TRBD1 (5 bases). Germline V gene sequence: CDR1 MNHNS, CDR2 SASEGT. With 3 bases removed from V and 6 bases from J, the gap between germline ends came to 22 bases. The CDR3 loop spans 17 amino acids. The CDR3 here is CASSENGRRTRADTQYF. DNA for the CDR3: TGTGCCAGCAGTGAGAACGGACGCCGGACACGGGCGGATACGCAGTATTTT.

This clonotype appeared many times. DNA of the CDR3: TGTGCCAGCAGTTACTCGACGAAGCAGTACTTC. This sequence encodes CASSYSTKQYF. This chain joins TRBV6-5 and TRBJ2-7; D unresolved. CDR3 length: 11 amino acids. V was pared by 0 bases and J by 8 bases, with 5 bases between. The V gene's germline CDR1 is MNHEY and CDR2 SVGAGI.

For this clonotype: This may arise from a read error, as a much more abundant clone is one base away. The J gene is TRBJ2-5, the V gene TRBV13, with D hard to call. Germline CDR1 PRHDT, CDR2 FYEKMQ (reference sequence). The CDR3 contains 14 residues. CDR3 residues: CDSSSLTYQETQYF. CDR3 DNA sequence: TGTGACAGCAGCTCCCTCACGTACCAAGAGACCCAGTACTTC. Looking up the rest from reference TRBV13 and TRBJ2-5 gives the full variable domain: AAGVIQSPRHLIKEKRETATLKCYPIPRHDTVYWYQQGPGQDPQFLISFYEKMQSDKGSIPDRFSAQQFSDYHSELNMSSLELGDSALYFCDSSSLTYQETQYFGPGTRLLVL.

This clonotype is a singleton in its sample. The CDR3 sequence is CASKGLGGRGGDTQYF. The CDR3 nucleotides are TGTGCCAGCAAGGGTCTTGGGGGGAGAGGGGGAGATACGCAGTATTTT. V usage is TRBV28 and J usage is TRBJ2-3; D is tentatively TRBD1 or TRBD2 (6 bases each). Germline V gives CDR1 MDHEN, CDR2 SYDVKM. The V end lost 7 bases, the J end lost 5 bases, and 22 bases lay between the germline ends. The CDR3 extends over 16 amino acids.

This clonotype was detected a few times. The gene calls are TRBV12-3 or TRBV12-4 and TRBJ2-3; TRBD2 agrees at 7 bases. This CDR3 spans 15 amino acids. V gave up 2 bases and J gave up 4 bases; unmatched junction bases: 6. CDR3 amino acids: CASSLWAGAADTQYF. CDR3 coding DNA: TGTGCCAGCAGTTTATGGGCGGGAGCAGCAGATACGCAGTATTTT.

This clonotype was detected many times. V gene TRBV5-4 combines with J gene TRBJ2-1; D uncertain. The germline V gene encodes CDR1 SGHNT and CDR2 YYREEE (reference sequence). This CDR3 region has 13 residues. Trimming took 4 bases from V and 7 from J, leaving 12 bases between them. The CDR3 nucleotides read TGTGCCAGCAGCATTCTGAACCGGAATGAGCAGTTCTTC. Translating it yields CASSILNRNEQFF.

The sample holds many counts of this clonotype. The CDR3 DNA follows: TGCGCCAGCAGTTCTGCCAATGAGCAGTTCTTC. It is translated as CASSSANEQFF. The V call is TRBV5-1, the J call TRBJ2-1; D unclear. CDR1 and CDR2 (germline): SGHRS, YFSETQ. The V end was cut by 5 bases, the J end by 6 bases, with 6 bases between. The CDR3 has 11 residues.

In this sample, this clonotype turned up many times. The chain links TRBV20-1 to TRBJ1-5; tentative D call: TRBD1 (5 bases). V was cut by 3 bases and J by 2 bases, with 11 bases left in between. This CDR3 contains 14 residues. Per the germline V gene, CDR1 is DFQATT and CDR2 is SNEGSKA (reference sequence). In DNA, the CDR3 is TGCAGTGCTAGGGATAGGGGCGGCAATCAGCCCCAGCATTTT. Its translation: CSARDRGGNQPQHF.

This clonotype appeared many times. The chain is built from TRBV19 and TRBJ2-5, with D possibly being TRBD1 or TRBD2 (5 bases each). The V end was cut by 8 bases, the J end by 3 bases, with 13 bases between. Germline CDR1 reads LNHDA; CDR2 reads SQIVND (reference sequence). This CDR3 has 13 amino acids. The CDR3 sequence is CASRGDGEETQYF. The CDR3 bases are TGTGCCAGTCGAGGGGACGGTGAAGAGACCCAGTACTTC.

Turning to this clonotype: This sequence may be a read error, since a much larger clone differs from it by one base. V is TRBV4-3 and J is TRBJ1-2; D gene uncertain. V lost 0 bases and J lost 4, with 9 bases in between. The germline V gene encodes CDR1 LGHNA and CDR2 YSLEER. CDR3 length: 14 amino acids. The CDR3 sequence is CASSQDQQSYGYTF. CDR3 nucleotide sequence: TGCGCCAGCAGCCAAGATCAGCAGTCCTATGGCTACACCTTC.

This clonotype was counted at least ten times. The V call is TRBV10-3, the J call TRBJ1-4; possibly TRBD1 for D (5 bases). Germline V gene lookup returns CDR1 ENHRY and CDR2 SYGVKD. Trimming left V 3 bases short and J 7 bases short, with 12 bases between. The CDR3 is made up of 14 amino acids. Here the CDR3 reads CAISDTGTAEKLFF. The CDR3 region has the DNA TGTGCCATCAGTGATACCGGGACGGCTGAAAAACTGTTTTTT.